This TCR beta chain originates from a study of cytomegalovirus exposure and HLA in healthy donors. Study-wide points: Accurate predictions that matched the HLA-A and HLA-B alleles of most subjects were reportedly made from TCR beta sequences.

The germline V gene has CDR1 MNHNY and CDR2 SVGAGI (reference sequence). V lost 4 bases, J lost 0 bases, and 13 bases lay in between. CDR3 length: 16 amino acids. A remark on this clone: Its target is not known.

Both 60 Vbeta primers and 13 Jbeta primers went into the PCR. The repertoire was sequenced with immunoSEQ multiplex PCR; TCRdb's copy has only in-frame clones and lacks some. The repertoire holds some 200,000 clones, with about two thirds as singletons. This chain connects TRBV6-6 to TRBJ1-3; D is possibly TRBD1 (5 bases). Sequencing was carried out using PBMCs. The sequence was obtained from a man aged 40-50 years in good health and CMV-seropositive. DNA of the CDR3: TGTGCCAGCAGTTTCCGGACAAGGGCCTCTGGAAACACCATATATTTT. Translating it yields CASSFRTRASGNTIYF.